These T cell receptor beta chains were read from a single sample in a study of blood T cell repertoires in COVID-19. TCRdb keeps only in-frame clones here, not all; method: immunoSEQ multiplex PCR. The repertoire has about 21,000 clones, 75% to 95% of them found once; the top ten carry roughly 7%. Sample: peripheral blood. These receptors all stem from a man aged 70-80 years with active COVID-19. Both conserved end residues are trimmed from each CDR3. D genes are given only for firm matches.

V: TRBV5-1
D: TRBD1
J: TRBJ1-2
CDR3: ASSLGDRGQGYT

V: TRBV9
D: TRBD1
J: TRBJ1-2
CDR3: ASSVEQGNYGYT

V: TRBV6-5
D: NA
J: TRBJ1-3
CDR3: ASSYSGAALGNTIY

V: TRBV28
D: TRBD1
J: TRBJ1-4
CDR3: ASSLTGGRYEKLF

V: TRBV11-3
D: TRBD1
J: TRBJ2-7
CDR3: ASSLDTIGQGAYEQY

V: TRBV7-8
D: NA
J: TRBJ2-3
CDR3: ATTIDSFTDTQY

V: TRBV4-1
D: NA
J: TRBJ2-1
CDR3: ASSQGDFYNEQF

V: TRBV27
D: NA
J: TRBJ2-1
CDR3: ASSRGSSYNEQF

V: TRBV10-3
D: NA
J: TRBJ2-1
CDR3: AISETGGPGGNEQF

V: TRBV7-9
D: NA
J: TRBJ1-2
CDR3: ASSLEATNYGYT

V: TRBV5-6
D: NA
J: TRBJ1-2
CDR3: ASSLAGGGYT

V: TRBV9
D: TRBD1
J: TRBJ2-3
CDR3: ASSAPGQGIDTQY

V: TRBV7-3
D: NA
J: TRBJ2-1
CDR3: ASSRRTAGEQF

V: TRBV7-9
D: NA
J: TRBJ2-2
CDR3: ASSVSGGTGELF

V: TRBV7-2
D: NA
J: TRBJ2-7
CDR3: ASSSFGGNNEQY

V: TRBV5-1
D: TRBD1
J: TRBJ2-7
CDR3: ASRTGTGSYEQY

V: TRBV6-1
D: NA
J: TRBJ1-2
CDR3: ASSEARGVGGYT

V: TRBV28
D: TRBD1
J: TRBJ2-1
CDR3: ASSGDRAPHEQF

V: TRBV7-2
D: NA
J: TRBJ2-7
CDR3: ASSLGDRPYEQY

V: TRBV6-5
D: NA
J: TRBJ1-6
CDR3: ASSRTASVPLH

V: TRBV5-4
D: TRBD1
J: TRBJ1-1
CDR3: ASSSDRFSLEAF

V: TRBV5-1
D: TRBD1
J: TRBJ2-5
CDR3: ASSPGTARSQTQY